One and the same sample provided the 13 T cell receptor beta chains below, sequenced in a study of human T cells and chemical hapten exposure. Time point here: patch test 3, about 24 weeks after DPC sensitization. Sample treatment: therapeutic diphenylcyclopropenone sensitization with weekly scalp DPC. One entry per CDR3 protein, called by TCRdb with MiXCR from the RACE reads. The table shows roughly 90,000 distinct CDR3 sequences, with 9.5% to 13% occurring only once. The sequencing used whole blood, collected in connection with sensitization to the hapten diphenylcyclopropenone (DPC). The origin of the receptors is a woman between 25 and 40 years old with alopecia areata. Some clones in this sample may be carry-over from other donors' samples.

This clonotype was seen at least ten times. V usage is TRBV20-1 and J usage is TRBJ1-2, with unresolved D. Germline CDR1 DFQATT, CDR2 SNEGSKA (reference sequence). The CDR3 has 12 amino acids. Trimming stripped 6 bases from V and 7 bases from J, with 15 bases between. CDR3 coding DNA: TGCAGTGCAAAAAGGGTCGGAGGTGGCTACACCTTC. It is translated as CSAKRVGGGYTF.

This clonotype was picked up many times. This sequence joins TRBV14 and TRBJ2-1; 10 bases fit TRBD2. Trimming at V came to 0 bases and at J to 7 bases, leaving 3 bases not matched to a gene. The CDR3 is made up of 15 amino acids. In germline, CDR1 is SGHDN, CDR2 FVKESK. The CDR3 DNA is TGTGCCAGCAGCCAAGATAGCGGGAGGAGGAATGAGCAGTTCTTC. This encodes CASSQDSGRRNEQFF. Complete variable domain (other parts from reference TRBV14 and TRBJ2-1): EAGVTQFPSHSVIEKGQTVTLRCDPISGHDNLYWYRRVMGKEIKFLLHFVKESKQDESGMPNNRFLAERTGGTYSTLKVQPAELEDSGVYFCASSQDSGRRNEQFFGPGTRLTVL.

In its sample, this clonotype was seen a few times. The V gene is TRBV20-1, the J gene TRBJ1-1; no reliable D call. V dropped 0 bases and J dropped 5 bases, with 10 bases sitting between them. Germline-derived CDR1 and CDR2 are DFQATT and SNEGSKA (reference sequence). The CDR3 runs to 13 residues. The CDR3 spells CSARDRSGTEAFF. The CDR3 nucleotides are TGCAGTGCTAGAGATCGGTCGGGAACTGAAGCTTTCTTT.

The V and J genes are TRBV7-8 and TRBJ2-1, with 8 bases lining up with TRBD2. This CDR3 spans 16 amino acids. Unmatched junction bases numbered 12, after V lost 5 bases and J lost 6 bases. Germline CDR1 SGHVS, CDR2 FQNEAQ. The CDR3 DNA sequence: TGTGCCAGCAGCCAATCCCCGGGACTAGGGGGCAATGAGCAGTTCTTC. Its protein is CASSQSPGLGGNEQFF.

This clonotype turned up a few times. The rearrangement uses TRBV20-1 and TRBJ2-1, with 10 positions matching TRBD2. Germline values: CDR1 DFQATT, CDR2 SNEGSKA (reference sequence). CDR3 length: 17 residues. V lost 3 bases and J lost 4; bases outside the gene matches: 12. CDR3 DNA sequence: TGCAGTGCTAGTTCAGGGGCTAGCGGGGGATCTTACAATGAGCAGTTCTTC. This codes for CSASSGASGGSYNEQFF.

This chain uses TRBV20-1 with TRBJ2-7; 11 bases line up with TRBD2. Germline-derived CDR1 and CDR2 are DFQATT and SNEGSKA (reference sequence). The CDR3 spans 15 residues. After removal of 6 bases from V and 6 bases from J, the junction contained 13 bases not matched to a gene. CDR3 sequence (DNA): TGCAGTGCCGCGGTAGCGGGAGGGCCTACCGGCGAGCAGTACTTC. This codes for CSAAVAGGPTGEQYF.

This clonotype came up many times. The rearrangement links TRBV3-1 to TRBJ2-5; D is perhaps TRBD2 (6 bases). This CDR3 is built from 14 residues. From germline, CDR1 is LGHDT and CDR2 YNNKEL (reference sequence). The V end was cut by 3 bases, the J end by 0 bases, with 8 bases between. In nucleotides, the CDR3 is TGTGCCAGCAGCCAGCGGGGAGACCAAGAGACCCAGTACTTC. As protein: CASSQRGDQETQYF.

This clonotype was recorded at least ten times. The genes are TRBV20-1 and TRBJ2-1; 10 positions match TRBD2. The germline CDR1 and CDR2 sequences are DFQATT and SNEGSKA (reference sequence). V was pared by 2 bases and J by 0 bases, with 10 bases of the junction left unmatched. The CDR3 loop spans 18 amino acids. In nucleotides, the CDR3 is TGCAGTGCTAGAAGAGCTAGCGGGGGCTTAGACTCCTACAATGAGCAGTTCTTC. This gives the protein CSARRASGGLDSYNEQFF.

The table lists this clonotype with a few counts. The genes are TRBV7-2 and TRBJ1-2; D remains ambiguous. Germline lookup yields CDR1 SGHTA and CDR2 FQGNSA. The CDR3 is 11 amino acids. V lost 7 bases to trimming and J lost 2 bases, with 5 bases between them. CDR3 bases: TGTGCCAGCACGGAAAACTATGGCTACACCTTC. Translating it yields CASTENYGYTF.

Ten or more counts support this clonotype. The chain uses TRBV27 and TRBJ2-5; D is unclear. The CDR3 runs 13 residues. The germline V gene encodes CDR1 MNHEY and CDR2 SMNVEV (reference sequence). V gave up 0 bases and J gave up 5 bases, with 7 bases separating them. The CDR3 loop is CASSLSATETQYF. CDR3 DNA: TGTGCCAGCAGTTTATCGGCCACCGAGACCCAGTACTTC.

Many counts were recorded for this clonotype. The J gene is TRBJ2-1, the V gene TRBV18, with 7 bases fitting TRBD2. There are 17 residues in the CDR3. The germline V gene has CDR1 KGHSH and CDR2 LQKENI. V dropped 4 bases and J dropped 3; count of bases not matched to a gene: 12. In DNA form, the CDR3 reads TGTGCCAGCTCACGCAGCAACCCCCTAGCGGTCTACAATGAGCAGTTCTTC. Translating gives CASSRSNPLAVYNEQFF.

The V call is TRBV28, the J call TRBJ1-1; the D gene is possibly TRBD1 (6 bases). In germline, CDR1 is MDHEN, CDR2 SYDVKM. The CDR3 spans 14 residues. V gave up 6 bases and J gave up 8 bases, with 19 bases separating them. The CDR3: CASRNEGTNYEAFF. CDR3 DNA: TGTGCCAGCAGGAATGAAGGGACAAATTACGAAGCTTTCTTT.

The chain links TRBV4-2 to TRBJ2-3, with TRBD2 matching over 7 bases. Germline lookup yields CDR1 LGHNA and CDR2 YNFKEQ. The CDR3 is 16 residues long. The V gene end was trimmed by 2 bases and the J gene end by 3 bases; junction bases not matched to a gene: 8. The CDR3: CASSQMGASGTDTQYF. The CDR3 nucleotides are TGTGCCAGCAGCCAAATGGGTGCTAGCGGTACAGATACGCAGTATTTT.